The 28 T cell receptor beta chains listed next were all sequenced from one sample in a study of identical twins. One entry per CDR3 protein results from TCRdb running MiXCR on the 5' RACE reads. The data contain some 300,000 distinct CDR3 sequences, roughly an eighth of them singletons. In addition, the sample was reused for a study of yellow fever vaccine responses in identical twins.

Material: CD8+ T cells sorted from blood. The receptors were sampled from a young woman in good health.

This clonotype turned up a few times. This chain uses TRBV12-3 or TRBV12-4 with TRBJ1-3; tentatively, D is TRBD1 (5 bases). This CDR3 spans 14 amino acids. V was shortened by 6 bases and J by 0 bases, with 9 bases between the two germline ends. CDR3: CASSYGASGNTIYF. For the CDR3, the DNA is TGTGCCAGCAGCTACGGGGCCTCTGGAAACACCATATATTTT.

CDR3 sequence: CASSLSLAGVAYNEQFF. CDR3 coding DNA: TGTGCCAGCAGTTTAAGCCTAGCGGGGGTAGCCTACAATGAGCAGTTCTTC. The chain combines TRBV27 with TRBJ2-1; 10 nucleotides align to TRBD2. Germline loops: CDR1 MNHEY, CDR2 SMNVEV (reference sequence). Trimming removed 2 bases from V and 2 bases from J; junction bases left unmatched: 6. This CDR3 is 17 amino acids long.

This clonotype has a count of ten or more. The V and J genes are TRBV7-9 and TRBJ1-1; 8 nucleotides align to TRBD1. Germline V gene lookup returns CDR1 SEHNR and CDR2 FQNEAQ (reference sequence). CDR3 size: 15 residues. V trimming: 7 bases; J trimming: 4 bases; junction bases outside the gene matches: 11. The CDR3 loop reads CASTPGQGSSTEAFF. The CDR3 region has the DNA TGTGCCAGCACCCCCGGACAGGGTTCGAGCACTGAAGCTTTCTTT.

This chain links TRBV13 with TRBJ1-1; no firm D call. Trimming pared 6 bases from V and 7 bases from J, leaving 12 bases between. The germline V gene has CDR1 PRHDT and CDR2 FYEKMQ (reference sequence). The CDR3 runs 12 residues. The CDR3 region is CASRGMRIEAFF. For the CDR3, the DNA is TGTGCCAGCAGGGGTATGCGGATTGAAGCTTTCTTT.

The gene calls are TRBV28 and TRBJ2-4; D may be TRBD1 or TRBD2 (6 bases each). Germline V gene sequence: CDR1 MDHEN, CDR2 SYDVKM. The CDR3 has 14 residues. V lost 3 bases to trimming and J lost 9 bases, with 15 bases between them. CDR3 region: CASSFLGGRCIQYF. For the CDR3, the DNA is TGTGCCAGCAGTTTCTTGGGGGGCAGGTGCATTCAGTACTTC.

V gene TRBV7-8 combines with J gene TRBJ2-1; 10 bases align to TRBD2. The germline V gene has CDR1 SGHVS and CDR2 FQNEAQ. The ends lost 0 bases at V and 9 bases at J; junction bases unmatched: 8. The CDR3 totals 16 residues. The CDR3 nucleotides are TGTGCCAGCAGCTTAGCCCAGCGGGAGGGCCAGCGTGAGCAGTTCTTC. Protein sequence: CASSLAQREGQREQFF.

This clonotype appeared a few times. V is TRBV7-9 and J is TRBJ2-7; D may match TRBD1 or TRBD2 (5 bases each). The CDR3 runs to 13 residues. V was cut by 4 bases and J by 4 bases, with 11 bases left in between. Germline CDR1 SEHNR, CDR2 FQNEAQ (reference sequence). CDR3: CASSSRDEYEQYF. The CDR3 region has the DNA TGTGCCAGCAGCTCGAGGGACGAGTACGAGCAGTACTTC.

This clonotype was found many times. The chain couples TRBV7-6 to TRBJ2-7; TRBD2 matches 11 bases. Germline V lookup: CDR1 SGHVS, CDR2 FNYEAQ. The CDR3 is 15 amino acids. J gave up 2 bases and V 5 bases, and 5 bases lay outside the gene matches. The CDR3 reads CASSPGTSGAYEQYF. The CDR3, as DNA: TGTGCCAGCAGCCCAGGGACTAGCGGAGCCTACGAGCAGTACTTC.

The chain recombines TRBV2 with TRBJ2-3; D is uncertain. Trimming removed 0 bases from V and 1 base from J, with 14 bases in between. Germline V gene lookup returns CDR1 SNHLY and CDR2 FYNNEI. The CDR3 is 17 residues long. CDR3 loop: CASSEAGVPRGTDTQYF. The DNA for the CDR3 is TGTGCCAGCAGTGAAGCTGGGGTCCCAAGGGGCACAGATACGCAGTATTTT.

The table lists this clonotype with a few counts. The chain has TRBV7-9 and TRBJ2-1; 10 bases are a match to TRBD2. CDR1 is SEHNR, CDR2 FQNEAQ, per germline (reference sequence). With 3 bases clipped from V and 8 bases from J, the junction kept 10 bases outside the gene matches. This CDR3 has 16 amino acids. CDR3 amino acids: CASSFGAGGPIDEQFF. DNA of the CDR3: TGTGCCAGCAGCTTTGGAGCGGGGGGGCCGATAGATGAGCAGTTCTTC.

This clonotype has a handful of counts. This chain joins TRBV13 and TRBJ2-2; D may be TRBD2 (5 bases). This CDR3 region has 13 residues. Germline V gene lookup returns CDR1 PRHDT and CDR2 FYEKMQ (reference sequence). The V end lost 4 bases, the J end lost 6 bases, and 9 bases lay between the germline ends. DNA of the CDR3: TGTGCCAGCAGCTCCACACTAGCCGGGGAGCTGTTTTTT. Residues: CASSSTLAGELFF.

The J gene is TRBJ1-1, the V gene TRBV5-5; the D gene is possibly TRBD1 (5 bases). Trimming pared 0 bases from V and 4 bases from J, leaving 13 bases between. CDR1 is SGHKS, CDR2 YYEKEE, per germline (reference sequence). CDR3 length equals 15 residues. The CDR3 DNA is TGTGCCAGCAGCTTGGTTTCAGGGACGGTCACTGAAGCTTTCTTT. Residues: CASSLVSGTVTEAFF.

This clonotype showed up just a few times. This chain links TRBV12-3 or TRBV12-4 with TRBJ1-1; a possible D gene is TRBD1 (6 bases). The V end lost 9 bases, the J end lost 4 bases, and 15 bases lay between the germline ends. The CDR3 loop spans 13 amino acids. CDR3 sequence reads: CASQGGGGTEAFF. CDR3 sequence (DNA): TGTGCCAGTCAAGGGGGGGGCGGCACTGAAGCTTTCTTT.

This clonotype showed up just a few times. J is TRBJ2-3 and V is TRBV12-3 or TRBV12-4, with 12 bases matching TRBD2. The V gene end was trimmed by 5 bases and the J gene end by 8 bases; junction bases not matched to a gene: 8. The CDR3 consists of 15 residues. Here the CDR3 reads CASSRLAGAEGTQYF. In nucleotides, the CDR3 is TGTGCCAGCAGTCGACTAGCGGGAGCCGAGGGTACGCAGTATTTT.

The rearrangement uses TRBV4-1 and TRBJ2-1; 14 bases line up with TRBD2. The CDR3 contains 19 residues. Trimming took 1 base from V and 0 from J; bases not matched to a gene: 5. Germline CDR1 MGHRA, CDR2 YSYEKL. The CDR3 spells CASSQGTSGGPASYNEQFF. The CDR3 DNA is TGCGCCAGCAGCCAAGGGACTAGCGGGGGGCCAGCCTCCTACAATGAGCAGTTCTTC.

This clonotype was detected many times. This chain connects TRBV5-1 to TRBJ1-3; 9 bases match TRBD1. Germline loops: CDR1 SGHRS, CDR2 YFSETQ. Unmatched junction bases numbered 3, after V lost 1 base and J lost 4 bases. The CDR3 is 15 residues long. The CDR3 spells CASSLTGGLGNTIYF. CDR3 nucleotide sequence: TGCGCCAGCAGCTTGACAGGGGGCCTAGGAAACACCATATATTTT. The whole variable domain, remainder taken from reference TRBV5-1 and TRBJ1-3, is KAGVTQTPRYLIKTRGQQVTLSCSPISGHRSVSWYQQTPGQGLQFLFEYFSETQRNKGNFPGRFSGRQFSNSRSEMNVSTLELGDSALYLCASSLTGGLGNTIYFGEGSWLTVV.

This clonotype has ten or more counts. The V gene is TRBV3-1, the J gene TRBJ2-7, with TRBD2 identical over 12 bases. Per the germline V gene, CDR1 is LGHDT and CDR2 is YNNKEL (reference sequence). The CDR3 extends over 17 amino acids. J gave up 5 bases and V 0 bases, and 8 bases lay outside the gene matches. The CDR3 loop is CASSQEGQLAGGDEQYF. The CDR3 DNA follows: TGTGCCAGCAGCCAAGAAGGCCAACTAGCGGGAGGTGACGAGCAGTACTTC.

The chain is built from TRBV3-1 and TRBJ2-7; D unclear. Per germline, CDR1 LGHDT and CDR2 YNNKEL (reference sequence). CDR3 length: 15 amino acids. V was pared by 4 bases and J by 4 bases, with 17 bases between. CDR3 in amino acids: CASSPRSSWQYEQYF. The CDR3, as DNA: TGTGCCAGCAGCCCGAGGAGCAGCTGGCAATACGAGCAGTACTTC.

This clonotype occurred a few times. This chain connects TRBV4-1 to TRBJ1-2, with D possibly TRBD1 on 6 matching bases. Trimming stripped 5 bases from V and 4 bases from J, with 17 bases between. Germline V lookup: CDR1 MGHRA, CDR2 YSYEKL. The CDR3 totals 15 residues. The CDR3 loop is CASSGHGGLTYGYTF. As DNA, the CDR3 is TGCGCCAGCAGCGGCCATGGGGGCTTGACCTATGGCTACACCTTC.

This chain links TRBV7-6 with TRBJ2-1; D may correspond to TRBD1 or TRBD2 (5 bases each). The CDR3 runs 15 residues. Trimming cost V 6 bases and J 0 bases, with 12 bases left between them. The V gene's germline CDR1 is SGHVS and CDR2 FNYEAQ. The CDR3 region has the DNA TGTGCCAGCAGTTGGGACGACAGCTCCTACAATGAGCAGTTCTTC. This sequence encodes CASSWDDSSYNEQFF.

This clonotype was detected a few times. V gene TRBV6-2 or TRBV6-3 combines with J gene TRBJ2-7; possibly TRBD2 for D (6 bases). Germline V gene lookup returns CDR1 MNHEY and CDR2 SVGEGT. The ends were cut back, 7 bases at V and 3 bases at J, with 19 bases in the middle. CDR3 size: 15 residues. CDR3 in DNA: TGTGCCAGCACCAACCGGGGCGGGAAATACTACGAGCAGTACTTC. Protein sequence: CASTNRGGKYYEQYF.

This clonotype was counted a few times. The rearrangement uses TRBV7-2 and TRBJ1-1; tentatively, D is TRBD1 (5 bases). There are 14 residues in the CDR3. Germline V gene sequence: CDR1 SGHTA, CDR2 FQGNSA. V lost 1 base, J lost 6 bases, and 12 bases lay in between. The CDR3 DNA sequence: TGTGCCAGCAGCTTAGGACAGTCTGGGGCTGAAGCTTTCTTT. This sequence encodes CASSLGQSGAEAFF.

Only a few counts were recorded for this clonotype. The V and J genes are TRBV7-6 and TRBJ2-1, with TRBD2 as a possible D gene (5 bases). V was trimmed by 5 bases and J by 2 bases, leaving 19 bases between them. Germline CDR1 reads SGHVS; CDR2 reads FNYEAQ. This CDR3 has 17 amino acids. The CDR3 nucleotides are TGTGCCAGCAGCGTTATGTCGGGATCTAGCACCTACAATGAGCAGTTCTTC. Protein: CASSVMSGSSTYNEQFF. Full variable domain (remainder filled in from reference TRBV7-6 and TRBJ2-1): GAGVSQSPRYKVTKRGQDVALRCDPISGHVSLYWYRQALGQGPEFLTYFNYEAQQDKSGLPNDRFSAERPEGSISTLTIQRTEQRDSAMYRCASSVMSGSSTYNEQFFGPGTRLTVL.

V gene TRBV7-2 combines with J gene TRBJ2-5; a weak D match, TRBD1 (6 bases). CDR1 SGHTA and CDR2 FQGNSA come from the germline V gene. Trimming cost V 6 bases and J 5 bases, with 19 bases left between them. The CDR3 extends over 15 amino acids. In DNA form, the CDR3 reads TGTGCCAGCAGTCGTAACCGGGACCAGGGGGAGACCCAGTACTTC. Translating it yields CASSRNRDQGETQYF.

This clonotype was seen more than once but under ten times. The rearrangement uses TRBV12-5 and TRBJ2-7, with unresolved D. Trimming pared 0 bases from V and 4 bases from J, leaving 4 bases between. This CDR3 spans 12 amino acids. The germline CDR1 and CDR2 sequences are LGHNT and FRNRAP. The CDR3 loop reads CASGLVLYEQYF. The CDR3 DNA sequence: TGTGCTAGTGGTTTGGTACTTTACGAGCAGTACTTC. The variable domain in full, completed from reference TRBV12-5 and TRBJ2-7, reads DARVTQTPRHKVTEMGQEVTMRCQPILGHNTVFWYRQTMMQGLELLAYFRNRAPLDDSGMPKDRFSAEMPDATLATLKIQPSEPRDSAVYFCASGLVLYEQYFGPGTRLTVT.

This clonotype has more than one count but fewer than ten. The chain employs TRBV7-8 and TRBJ1-5; 7 nucleotides align to TRBD1. CDR3 length: 16 amino acids. V trimming: 5 bases; J trimming: 4 bases; junction bases outside the gene matches: 11. Germline values: CDR1 SGHVS, CDR2 FQNEAQ. The CDR3 spells CASSLHRDSLNQPQHF. The CDR3 DNA reads as TGTGCCAGCAGCCTCCACCGGGACAGCCTAAATCAGCCCCAGCATTTT.

The chain couples TRBV10-1 to TRBJ2-1; TRBD1 might be the D (7 bases). The V and J ends lost 3 bases and 7 bases respectively, with 16 bases between them. Per the germline V gene, CDR1 is WNHNN and CDR2 is SYGVQD (reference sequence). This CDR3 region has 15 residues. The CDR3 nucleotides read TGCGCCAGCAGTGACTCGCTGACAGGGAGGAATGAGCAGTTCTTC. It specifies CASSDSLTGRNEQFF.

The gene calls are TRBV5-1 and TRBJ2-7; 7 nucleotides agree with TRBD2. Per the germline V gene, CDR1 is SGHRS and CDR2 is YFSETQ. This CDR3 region has 16 residues. With V trimmed by 4 bases and J by 6 bases, 16 bases remained unmatched. The CDR3 DNA sequence: TGCGCCAGCAGCGGATGCAACATAGTGCGGGGGTCCGAGCAGTACGTC. This encodes CASSGCNIVRGSEQYV.